These 21 T cell receptor beta chains share one sample of origin, sequenced in a study of blood T cell repertoires in COVID-19. Libraries were prepared by immunoSEQ multiplex PCR; TCRdb keeps only in-frame clonotypes and omits some of them. The data contain over 400,000 clones, roughly 89% of them singletons. The sequenced sample consisted of peripheral blood. The source is a woman in her twenties or thirties with active or convalescent COVID-19.

The chain joins TRBV5-6 to TRBJ1-3; D is undetermined. Germline values: CDR1 SGHDT, CDR2 YYEEEE. Between the trimmed V and J ends, which lost 3 bases and 2 bases, there was a span of 18 bases. CDR3 length: 17 residues. The DNA for the CDR3 is TGTGCCAGCAGCTCGACAATGACGTCGATGACTGGAAACACCATATATTTT. Amino acid sequence: CASSSTMTSMTGNTIYF.

This chain joins TRBV5-4 and TRBJ2-3; 7 nucleotides match TRBD2. CDR3 size: 16 residues. CDR1 and CDR2 from the germline V gene are SGHNT and YYREEE (reference sequence). V shed 3 bases, J shed 1 base, and the junction held 8 bases outside the gene matches. The CDR3 reads CASSSAGSGGTDTQYF. The CDR3 DNA follows: TGTGCCAGCAGCTCCGCGGGGAGCGGGGGCACAGATACGCAGTATTTT. Variable domain in full (rest from reference TRBV5-4 and TRBJ2-3): ETGVTQSPTHLIKTRGQQVTLRCSSQSGHNTVSWYQQALGQGPQFIFQYYREEENGRGNFPPRFSGLQFPNYSSELNVNALELDDSALYLCASSSAGSGGTDTQYFGPGTRLTVL.

The chain combines TRBV6-5 with TRBJ2-3; the D gene is possibly TRBD2 (6 bases). The CDR3 consists of 15 residues. Germline V gene sequence: CDR1 MNHEY, CDR2 SVGAGI. V shed 5 bases and J shed 3 bases, with 15 bases lying between them. In DNA form, the CDR3 reads TGTGCCAGCAGTCCGATAGCGGAGCCTACAGATACGCAGTATTTT. This translates into CASSPIAEPTDTQYF.

V is TRBV4-1 and J is TRBJ1-1; a possible D gene is TRBD1 (6 bases). Germline V gene sequence: CDR1 MGHRA, CDR2 YSYEKL. This CDR3 has 13 amino acids. Trimming shortened V by 6 bases and J by 1 base, and 9 bases separated the two germline ends. Written as DNA, the CDR3 is TGCGCCAGCAGACCGACAGGGAACACTGAAGCTTTCTTT. Protein product: CASRPTGNTEAFF.

In DNA, the CDR3 is TGTGCCAGCAGTGAACAGGGGCGTAACACCGGGGAGCTGTTTTTT. Translation gives CASSEQGRNTGELFF. The V gene is TRBV2, the J gene TRBJ2-2; a possible D gene is TRBD1 (6 bases). Trimming removed 2 bases from V and 2 bases from J, with 9 bases in between. Germline lookup yields CDR1 SNHLY and CDR2 FYNNEI. The CDR3 runs to 15 residues. The whole variable domain, filled in from reference TRBV2 and TRBJ2-2, reads EPEVTQTPSHQVTQMGQEVILRCVPISNHLYFYWYRQILGQKVEFLVSFYNNEISEKSEIFDDQFSVERPDGSNFTLKIRSTKLEDSAMYFCASSEQGRNTGELFFGEGSRLTVL.

The V call is TRBV25-1, the J call TRBJ2-3, with TRBD2 identical over 7 bases. This CDR3 contains 14 residues. Germline V gives CDR1 MGHDK, CDR2 SYGVNS. V lost 8 bases to trimming and J lost 0 bases; unmatched junction nucleotides: 5. In nucleotides, the CDR3 is TGTGCCAGCCTGGGGGGGACTAGCACAGATACGCAGTATTTT. Translated, it gives CASLGGTSTDTQYF.

The gene calls are TRBV12-3 or TRBV12-4 and TRBJ1-1; D remains ambiguous. CDR3 length equals 13 residues. The V end was cut by 7 bases, the J end by 6 bases, with 15 bases between. The CDR3 DNA reads TGTGCCAGCATTCCCGTATGGGAGGCTGAAGCTTTCTTT. Its translation: CASIPVWEAEAFF.

The V and J genes are TRBV19 and TRBJ1-1; TRBD1 is a possible D gene (5 bases). The CDR3 loop spans 14 amino acids. Germline V gene sequence: CDR1 LNHDA, CDR2 SQIVND (reference sequence). V was pared by 6 bases and J by 3 bases, with 14 bases between. The CDR3 DNA sequence: TGTGCCAGTAGCCCCGACACGGGGGACACTGAAGCTTTCTTT. Translating it yields CASSPDTGDTEAFF.

The sample holds a few counts of this clone. The J gene is TRBJ2-2, the V gene TRBV12-5; D is possibly TRBD1 (5 bases). This CDR3 comprises 16 residues. Looked up from germline, CDR1 is LGHNT and CDR2 is FRNRAP. With 1 base removed from V and 0 bases from J, the gap between germline ends came to 9 bases. CDR3 sequence reads: CASGLARQPNTGELFF. The CDR3 DNA follows: TGTGCTAGTGGTTTGGCGAGACAGCCGAACACCGGGGAGCTGTTTTTT.

The V call is TRBV6-4, the J call TRBJ2-3; no firm D call. Per the germline V gene, CDR1 is MRHNA and CDR2 is SNTAGT. This CDR3 has 15 residues. The ends were cut back, 5 bases at V and 1 base at J, with 13 bases in the middle. In nucleotides, the CDR3 is TGTGCCAGCAGTTCCGACTTCTTCGGCACAGATACGCAGTATTTT. Translating gives CASSSDFFGTDTQYF.

The chain joins TRBV6-5 to TRBJ2-7, with D uncertain. CDR3 size: 14 residues. V lost 4 bases to trimming and J lost 2 bases, with 12 bases between them. From germline, CDR1 is MNHEY and CDR2 SVGAGI. Here the CDR3 reads CASSFVAQTYEQYF. CDR3 nucleotide sequence: TGTGCCAGCAGTTTCGTAGCTCAGACCTACGAGCAGTACTTC.

This clone was recorded only once. The chain employs TRBV6-5 and TRBJ1-1, with a possible D match to TRBD1 (5 bases). Germline CDR1 and CDR2: MNHEY and SVGAGI. The V and J ends lost 5 bases and 9 bases respectively, with 19 bases between them. The CDR3 length is 14 residues. The CDR3 spells CASSPERGGWKAFF. As DNA, the CDR3 is TGTGCCAGCAGTCCTGAACGGGGGGGATGGAAAGCTTTCTTT.

To note about this clone: Other nucleotide sequences from this sample produce the same CDR3. The CDR3 reads CASSLSGTGELFF. The CDR3 coding sequence is TGTGCCAGCAGCTTATCGGGCACCGGGGAGCTGTTTTTT. The rearrangement joins TRBV11-2 to TRBJ2-2; D remains unclear. Germline V gene lookup returns CDR1 SGHAT and CDR2 FQNNGV. V lost 2 bases to trimming and J lost 4 bases, with 5 bases between them. This CDR3 comprises 13 residues.

The chain carries TRBV3-1 (or the pseudogene TRBV3-2) and TRBJ1-2, with D maybe TRBD1 (6 bases). V was pared by 0 bases and J by 4 bases, with 12 bases between. This CDR3 has 15 amino acids. CDR1 and CDR2 from the germline V gene are LGHDT and YNNKEL (reference sequence). Here the CDR3 reads CASSQDRAGAYGYTF. Written as DNA, the CDR3 is TGTGCCAGCAGCCAAGATCGTGCGGGGGCCTATGGCTACACCTTC.

The V and J genes are TRBV4-1 and TRBJ1-3; D gene uncertain. The CDR3 length is 14 residues. Germline V gene lookup returns CDR1 MGHRA and CDR2 YSYEKL. Trimming took off 6 bases at V and 3 bases at J, with 12 bases between the two ends. The CDR3 nucleotides are TGCGCCAGCAGACCGTGGAGTGATGGAAACACCATATATTTT. It yields the protein CASRPWSDGNTIYF.

The V gene is TRBV6-5, the J gene TRBJ1-1; weak D call: TRBD1 (5 bases). CDR3 length: 15 amino acids. Germline-derived CDR1 and CDR2 are MNHEY and SVGAGI. V lost 6 bases and J lost 1, with 15 bases in between. In nucleotides, the CDR3 is TGTGCCAGCAGACTCTTCAGGGTAAGGAACACTGAAGCTTTCTTT. It translates to CASRLFRVRNTEAFF.

The chain has TRBV5-4 and TRBJ1-1; D remains unclear. Per germline, CDR1 SGHNT and CDR2 YYREEE (reference sequence). The CDR3 has 13 residues. V lost 0 bases, J lost 8 bases, and 11 bases lay in between. The CDR3 region is CASSLGGAAEAFF. As DNA, the CDR3 is TGTGCCAGCAGCTTGGGTGGCGCAGCGGAAGCTTTCTTT.

The V call is TRBV6-6, the J call TRBJ2-7; 11 bases fit TRBD1. Trimming at V came to 11 bases and at J to 5 bases, leaving 8 bases not matched to a gene. The CDR3 runs 13 residues. Germline V gene lookup returns CDR1 MNHNY and CDR2 SVGAGI (reference sequence). The CDR3 DNA sequence: TGTGCCTCGAGGACAGGGGGCTTCGACGAGCAGTACTTC. Protein product: CASRTGGFDEQYF.

Details on this clone: This same CDR3 is encoded by further DNA sequences in the sample. This chain joins TRBV3-1 (or the pseudogene TRBV3-2) and TRBJ1-2; 7 bases are shared with TRBD1. CDR1 and CDR2 (germline): LGHDT, YNNKEL (reference sequence). The CDR3 sequence is 14 residues long. With V trimmed by 4 bases and J by 4 bases, 6 bases remained unmatched. The CDR3 bases are TGTGCCAGCAGCCTTGGACAGGTTAGCTATGGCTACACCTTC. Translated, it gives CASSLGQVSYGYTF.

The V and J genes are TRBV12-3 or TRBV12-4 and TRBJ1-3; D gene uncertain. CDR3 length equals 12 residues. Trimming cost V 6 bases and J 1 base, with 4 bases left between them. DNA for the CDR3: TGTGCCAGCAGCCTATCTGGAAACACCATATATTTT. This gives the protein CASSLSGNTIYF.

The chain recombines TRBV5-1 with TRBJ1-1; no clear D. CDR3 length: 13 amino acids. Germline loops: CDR1 SGHRS, CDR2 YFSETQ. V gave up 5 bases and J gave up 1 base, with 9 bases separating them. In DNA form, the CDR3 reads TGCGCCAGCAGGACTACCGGGAACACTGAAGCTTTCTTT. It yields the protein CASRTTGNTEAFF.